The source of this T cell receptor beta chain is a study of blood T cell repertoires in COVID-19 (dated by TCRdb to 2018 to 2020). About the investigation overall: Samples from collaborators originated in the United States, Italy and Spain and spanned both the acute and convalescent phases of COVID-19. Samples came from the ongoing ImmuneRACE study (first 160 participants) plus 1,254 subjects from 6 global collaborators. The repertoires were released in a freely available public database intended as a resource for research on the immune response to SARS-CoV-2. The prospective study material was composed of cDNA or gDNA derived from T cells, B-cell-depleted T cells, or PBMCs. Deeply sampled blood TCRbeta repertoires from subjects exposed to, actively infected with, or recovered from COVID-19 were included in the dataset. Where available, HLA class I and class II types were taken from metadata supplied by the sample provider and were not determined by assay-based typing. The sample metadata nearly always contained a de-identified subject ID, COVID-19 status, age in years and sex.

TCRbeta CDR3 regions were amplified from genomic DNA using the immunoSEQ Assay, a bias-controlled multiplex PCR. Regarding the original processing steps: The number of nucleated cells in each sample was estimated from the amplification of reference gene primers within the assay. Sequence reads were collapsed and filtered to measure the absolute abundance of every unique TCRbeta CDR3 rearrangement. For each sample, productive Simpson clonality was calculated by taking the square root of Simpson's diversity index across productive rearrangements. TCRdb retrieved this table from immuneACCESS and kept in-frame rearrangements only. Not all clones are present; in checked studies, unresolved V genes account for under half, and no reason is known for the remainder. V and J calls and clone size are as listed in that table; D and trimming were resolved from the DNA. The sample profile shows around 130,000 clones; approximately 90% of them were found once. Jointly, the top ten make up about 2% of the sample.

Collaborating institutions collected whole blood in K2EDTA tubes following their own protocols. For TCRbeta analysis, collaborators shipped samples as frozen whole blood, isolated PBMCs, or DNA extracted from either of those sample types. Summary of the overall study and its limitations: The amount of clinical and demographic metadata varied by source and participant and was provided uncurated.

In the case of this clone: It lacks a known antigen. Base qualities are not recorded, but no much larger clone differs from it by a single base.

V is cut by 0 bases and J by 9 bases, and the space between the germline ends is 7 bases. From a lookup of the germline V gene (reference sequence), CDR1 and CDR2 are SGHKS and YYEKEE. The CDR3, from cysteine to phenylalanine, totals 12 residues. Left in the record is the CDR3 DNA by itself, 36 bases read in frame from the first base. The TCR sequence derives from a woman aged 45 to 65 with acute or convalescent COVID-19. The chain is assembled from TRBV5-5 and TRBJ2-1, with no confidently assigned D gene. Sequencing was performed on peripheral blood. At the DNA level, the sequence is TGTGCCAGCAGCTTGGGAGGTGGTGAGCAGTTCTTC. This translates into CASSLGGGEQFF.